These 6 T cell receptor beta chains originate from one sample sequenced in a study of OX40 agonist ivuxolimab in advanced cancers. The table came from immunoSEQ multiplex PCR; TCRdb's copy has only in-frame clones and leaves some out. This table holds about 17,000 clones, nearly 75% found once. The sample consisted of CD4+ or CD8+ T cells sorted from blood, taken in a trial of the OX40 agonist ivuxolimab. The receptors here all came from an adult with an advanced solid tumor such as melanoma, head and neck, liver or kidney cancer.

As for this clone: One end of the junction varies from germline; a read error may be responsible. V is TRBV29-1 and J is TRBJ2-7, with 11 bases matching TRBD2. The CDR3 length is 13 residues. From germline, CDR1 is SQVTM and CDR2 ANQGSEA. CDR3 sequence (DNA): TGCAACGTTGGGCTAGCGGGAGGCTACGAGCAGTACTTC. Protein product: CNVGLAGGYEQYF.

This chain links TRBV9 with TRBJ2-5; D not resolved. The germline CDR1 and CDR2 sequences are SGDLS and YYNGEE. The ends were cut back, 1 base at V and 4 bases at J, with 14 bases in the middle. The CDR3 totals 15 residues. The CDR3 region is CASSVNGRWGETQYF. DNA for the CDR3: TGTGCCAGCAGCGTAAACGGCAGGTGGGGAGAGACCCAGTACTTC. Full variable domain (remainder filled in from reference TRBV9 and TRBJ2-5): DSGVTQTPKHLITATGQRVTLRCSPRSGDLSVYWYQQSLDQGLQFLIQYYNGEERAKGNILERFSAQQFPDLHSELNLSSLELGDSALYFCASSVNGRWGETQYFGPGTRLLVL.

The chain employs TRBV19 and TRBJ2-3, with 7 positions matching TRBD2. Germline trimming cut 6 bases from V and 6 bases from J; bases unmatched to any gene: 12. This CDR3 has 15 residues. The germline V gene encodes CDR1 LNHDA and CDR2 SQIVND (reference sequence). CDR3 residues: CASSPTGGRIDTQYF. The CDR3 DNA follows: TGTGCCAGTAGCCCAACGGGCGGGAGAATCGATACGCAGTATTTT.

The chain combines TRBV6-5 with TRBJ2-7; D tentatively fits TRBD1 or TRBD2 (5 bases each). Between the trimmed V and J ends, which lost 6 bases and 2 bases, there was a span of 11 bases. Germline CDR1 MNHEY, CDR2 SVGAGI. CDR3 length: 13 residues. The CDR3 DNA is TGTGCCAGCAGGTGGGACGGAACCTACGAGCAGTACTTC. Amino acids: CASRWDGTYEQYF.

This clone was detected a few times. This chain uses TRBV19 with TRBJ1-2; unclear D gene. The germline gives CDR1 LNHDA, CDR2 SQIVND (reference sequence). The CDR3 consists of 12 residues. V lost 8 bases and J lost 6, with 13 bases in between. The CDR3 DNA reads TGTGCCAGTTCGGCCTCCGGGGATGGCTACACCTTC. The encoded protein is CASSASGDGYTF.

This clone was observed once. This chain connects TRBV7-9 to TRBJ1-1; TRBD1 agrees at 7 bases. V trimming: 5 bases; J trimming: 7 bases; junction bases outside the gene matches: 7. The CDR3 runs to 13 residues. In germline, CDR1 is SEHNR, CDR2 FQNEAQ (reference sequence). The CDR3 reads CASSGTVVGEAFF. For the CDR3, the DNA is TGTGCCAGCAGCGGGACAGTCGTAGGTGAAGCTTTCTTT. Full variable domain (rest looked up from reference TRBV7-9 and TRBJ1-1): DTGVSQNPRHKITKRGQNVTFRCDPISEHNRLYWYRQTLGQGPEFLTYFQNEAQLEKSRLLSDRFSAERPKGSFSTLEIQRTEQGDSAMYLCASSGTVVGEAFFGQGTRLTVV.